This TCR beta chain stems from a study of cytomegalovirus exposure and HLA in healthy donors (dated by TCRdb to 2016 to 2017). Looking at the study overall: An earlier analysis of 587 of the donors reported about 280 Gb of sequence data and 95 million to 120 million unique TCR beta sequences obtained from about 200 million T cells. All discovery cohort repertoires had been generated on a single sequencing platform. Typing coverage differed by locus: A, B, C, DRB1 and DQB1 were typed in roughly 620-640 donors, DQA1 in approximately 520, DPA1 in nearly 610, and DPB1 in just under 480. The study was designed to test whether signatures of past pathogen exposure could be identified by cataloging public T cell receptors. To study patterns of TCR occurrence, a later analysis re-analyzed previously published TCR beta repertoires from around 670 donors and added high-resolution HLA genotyping. Class I and class II HLA loci were covered by the typing at four-digit resolution. In a later genetic analysis, genome-wide SNP genotypes for about three fifths of the roughly 670 donors were used, and that subset was treated as a discovery cohort. Because of strong linkage in the cohort, 5 or 6 DR-DQ haplotypes were treated as single units for association and clustering. To predict cytomegalovirus infection status, the study brought together high-throughput TCR immunosequencing, statistical association of individual TCRs with disease status, and machine learning. Among the 398 genotyped donors, approximately 76% belonged to the genetic ancestry cluster associated with self-reported Caucasian donors. The study used immunosequencing to profile the T cell repertoires of approximately 640 subjects and linked those repertoires to cytomegalovirus serostatus. Donor age, sex, ethnicity and CMV serostatus were collected together with the repertoire data. To decide whether each TCR beta V gene segment behaved as functional or pseudogenic, an earlier analysis of 587 of the donors relied on high-throughput TCR beta sequencing. Among a few hundred genotyped donors of the cohort, an average of 235,054 unique TCR beta nucleotide sequences were sequenced per donor, 15% to 20% of them non-productive. The later analysis used no new phenotypic data to find candidate immune exposures, relying instead on TCR beta sequences and their occurrence across donors. A separate validation cohort of roughly 130 different subjects was used in addition to the approximately 640-subject first cohort. An early release that covered 640 HLA-typed donors contained 250 to 350 gigabases of sequencing data and 65 million to 100 million unique TCR sequences.

The cohort consisted of approximately 670 healthy bone marrow donors. At the time of sampling, all cohort members were nominally healthy, though unrecorded immune exposures were likely present. The donor tested CMV seropositive, placing the donor among the 289 seropositive members of the cohort. A peripheral blood sample was provided by each donor, and peripheral blood mononuclear cells were used for TCR beta sequencing. Genomic DNA extraction from the blood cell samples was performed with the Qiagen DNeasy Blood Extraction Kit. As to this clone: There is no known antigen for this receptor. Base qualities were left out, and no much larger clone turns up one base away.

General findings and caveats noted by the study authors: The earlier analysis of 587 of the donors excluded roughly 17 rarely observed V segments, including chromosome 9 orphons, because counts were too low. A later genetic analysis reported fewer N-insertions in productive TCRs among donors in an Asian-associated ancestry cluster than the roughly 700-donor mean. Immune exposure information for the cohort was limited to CMV serostatus. In a later analysis, the rate of TCR association differed among HLA loci, with DRB1 alleles having the most associated TCRs and HLA-C alleles having the fewest. In a later genetic analysis, a missense DCLRE1C variant was associated with V-gene and J-gene trimming of TCR beta chains, and the association was replicated in an independent cohort. Only TCR beta chains were sequenced in this cohort, and the absence of alpha or paired-chain data limited detectable features. A later analysis found that HLA-associated TCR beta chains were more clonally expanded and had lower generation probabilities than equally common non-associated chains. The study listed 150 to 200 TCR beta chains as associated with cytomegalovirus. Assigning TCR associations to individual alleles was difficult when HLA alleles, especially DR and DQ, strongly co-occurred. Linkage disequilibrium might explain the correlated functional status among segregating V segments, but an unknown experimental factor could not be ruled out. According to the authors, the approach could potentially be generalized to other disease states and immunological phenotypes. In vitro tests confirmed that a few of the cytomegalovirus-associated TCR beta chains recognize cytomegalovirus antigens. Roughly uniform sequencing depth across donors was assumed in presence/absence analyses, although this assumption may not hold. At a false discovery rate of 0.05, a later analysis linked 16,951 TCR beta sequences to specific HLA alleles. A group of highly shared sequence variants was considered likely to be a technical artifact of the sequencing pipeline. Across donors, most TCR sequences were observed very rarely, whereas some public TCRs were present in many individuals. Most CMV-associated TCR beta chains appeared to be HLA-restricted in a later analysis, and the HLA associations seemed to be driven largely by CMV exposure. Several of the top co-occurrence clusters appeared to be linked to parvovirus B19, influenza, CMV and Epstein-Barr virus, according to a later analysis. A further reported finding was that TCR beta sequences accurately predicted the HLA-A and HLA-B alleles for most subjects in the first cohort. Because the 87-base-pair reads could not distinguish some IMGT-functional V segments, including TRBV6-2 and TRBV6-3, those segments were excluded. The classifier was reported to diagnose cytomegalovirus status with high specificity and sensitivity in both the original and validation cohorts. In an earlier analysis of some 540 of the donors, most TCR beta V segments appeared in productive rearrangements about 87% or about 30% of the time, broadly matching IMGT annotations. Because HLA typing was unavailable for some donors at each locus, only the typed subset was used in association tests.

The V end gives up 1 base and the J end 2 bases, leaving 5 bases in the junction not matched to a gene. In the germline V gene, CDR1 corresponds to SGHVS and CDR2 to FNYEAQ. The CDR3 goes from the cysteine to the phenylalanine over 16 residues. Only the CDR3 DNA stays, 48 bases, in frame from base 1. The method was the immunoSEQ multiplex PCR assay. For the multiplex PCR, a mixture combining 60 forward primers for TCR Vbeta segments and 13 reverse primers for TCR Jbeta segments was used. Amplification of the CDR3 region of rearranged TCR beta genes was performed with a multiplex PCR assay on genomic DNA. The amplified TCR beta libraries were sequenced on the Illumina HiSeq System as 87-base-pair reads. Under the source paper's analysis protocol: A later analysis tallied around 87 million unique TCR beta chains across the 666 repertoires, and about 12 million of those chains were shared by two or more donors. A nearest-neighbor algorithm error-corrected the raw reads and collapsed the reads into unique sequences, merging closely related sequences to remove PCR and sequencing errors. Alignment of CDR3 sequences to IMGT reference sequences was used to assign V, D and J gene segments. For a sequence to be retained, a match of at least six nucleotides was required to both a V gene segment and a J gene segment. Rearrangements were called productive when the CDR3 lacked stop codons and stayed in frame with V and J; all others were non-productive. CDR3 was defined by IMGT convention, running from the second conserved V-encoded cysteine to the conserved J-encoded phenylalanine. The earlier analysis of some 580 of the donors excluded any sequence lacking an unambiguous match to a single V gene segment. In an earlier analysis of some 590 of the donors, a V segment was called functional when productive rearrangements were above 56.7%, and segregating when the standard deviation between donors exceeded 5%. A statistical classification framework was developed to diagnose cytomegalovirus status using the catalog of TCR beta chain sequences. V and J gene assignment, in a later analysis, came from comparing TCR nucleotide sequences with IMGT/GENE-DB human TR gene sequences. The TCRdist pipeline was used in a later analysis to assign CDR3 sequences and most-parsimonious VDJ recombination scenarios. A later analysis defined each TCR beta chain by its CDR3 amino acid sequence plus V-gene family, and excluded reads lacking a unique V-gene family. As a way to deal with suspected cross-contamination and a sequencing artifact, a later analysis dropped roughly 600 nucleotide sequences that were highly shared and had low generation probability. A later analysis calculated a clonal expansion index for each public chain from normalized within-repertoire ranks of inferred template counts. Generation probabilities in a later analysis came from a VDJ recombination model fitted to out-of-frame rearrangements, and those results were checked against IGoR. Hypergeometric tests were used in a later analysis to score TCR-TCR, TCR-HLA and TCR-CMV co-occurrence, with a repertoire-size bias correction applied to the TCR pairs. A later analysis estimated false discovery rates by permuting HLA or CMV assignments 20 times. In a later analysis, co-occurring TCRs were grouped with DBSCAN, and TCRdist sequence similarity was added when clustering was performed within HLA-allele-positive subsets. Repertoires with fewer than 30,000 or more than 120,000 public chains, plus five repertoires with anomalous nucleotide sharing, were excluded from co-occurrence clustering. The table comes from immuneACCESS by way of TCRdb, which keeps in-frame sequences with V and J called. Part of the clones is missing from these tables; in studies checked, under half for an unresolved V gene and the rest for unknown reasons. V and J calls and clone size are those listed in that table; D and trimming were worked out from the DNA. The sample includes about 110,000 clones, with over 60% observed a single time. Of the sample, around 4.9% is held by the ten largest clones.

The TCR comes from a man aged 25-45 years in good health and CMV-seropositive. The source material was PBMCs. This chain is built from TRBV7-6 and TRBJ1-3; the junction holds 7 bases that match TRBD1. The DNA sequence is TGTGCCAGCAGCTTAGAAGACAGGGTAACTGGAAACACCATATATTTT. Its amino acids are CASSLEDRVTGNTIYF.